Presented here are 9 T cell receptor beta chains from one specimen sequenced in a study of cytomegalovirus exposure and HLA in healthy donors. The PCR was carried out with 60 Vbeta primers and 13 Jbeta primers. The table came from immunoSEQ multiplex PCR; TCRdb's copy has only in-frame clones and leaves some out. The sample holds about 140,000 clones, about 84% seen once. Sequenced: PBMCs. These receptors were obtained from a woman between 18 and 29 years old in good health and CMV-seropositive.

This chain connects TRBV10-1 to TRBJ1-1, with no clear D. This CDR3 comprises 11 residues. Trimming stripped 3 bases from V and 7 bases from J, with 6 bases between. From germline, CDR1 is WNHNN and CDR2 SYGVQD (reference sequence). CDR3 amino acids: CASSDGGEAFF. The CDR3 nucleotides are TGCGCCAGCAGTGACGGAGGTGAAGCTTTCTTT.

J is TRBJ2-1 and V is TRBV15, with D tentatively TRBD2 (6 bases). V was pared by 0 bases and J by 10 bases, with 13 bases between. The germline V gene has CDR1 LNHNV and CDR2 YYDKDF (reference sequence). This CDR3 contains 14 residues. CDR3 residues: CATSRDREVVEQFF. CDR3 sequence (DNA): TGTGCCACCAGCAGAGATAGGGAGGTTGTGGAGCAGTTCTTC.

The CDR3, as DNA: TGTGCCAGCAGCCCCGGACAGCCCGCGAACACCGGGGAGCTGTTTTTT. Its protein is CASSPGQPANTGELFF. This chain uses TRBV7-6 with TRBJ2-2, with D perhaps TRBD1 (6 bases). Per the germline V gene, CDR1 is SGHVS and CDR2 is FNYEAQ. V lost 5 bases and J lost 0, with 13 bases in between. CDR3 length equals 16 residues.

The rearrangement joins TRBV19 to TRBJ1-5, with a tentative D call TRBD1 (5 bases). Germline values: CDR1 LNHDA, CDR2 SQIVND (reference sequence). This CDR3 comprises 17 residues. V lost 6 bases to trimming and J lost 3 bases, with 21 bases between them. The CDR3 reads CASRDGKGKNSNQPQHF. The CDR3, as DNA: TGTGCCAGTAGAGACGGAAAGGGGAAGAATTCCAATCAGCCCCAGCATTTT.

This rearrangement joins TRBV7-9 to TRBJ1-2, with D uncertain. Per germline, CDR1 SEHNR and CDR2 FQNEAQ (reference sequence). V lost 6 bases to trimming and J lost 8 bases, with 16 bases between them. The CDR3 totals 13 residues. CDR3 DNA sequence: TGTGCCAGCAGTAACGAGGGTCTCGGGGGCTACACCTTC. It codes for CASSNEGLGGYTF.

The rearrangement links TRBV6-1 to TRBJ1-6, with TRBD1 identical over 9 bases. Trimming took 2 bases from V and 10 from J; bases not matched to a gene: 6. CDR3 size: 15 residues. CDR1 and CDR2 (germline): MNHNS, SASEGT. The CDR3 sequence: CASSESGTGTSPLHF. The CDR3, as DNA: TGTGCCAGCAGTGAAAGTGGGACAGGGACCTCACCCCTCCACTTT.

The rearrangement uses TRBV6-4 and TRBJ1-2; 11 nucleotides line up with TRBD1. Germline CDR1 is MRHNA and CDR2 is SNTAGT. Unmatched junction bases numbered 5, after V lost 9 bases and J lost 2 bases. This CDR3 region has 14 residues. Here the CDR3 reads CASSRDRGNYGYTF. CDR3 DNA: TGTGCCAGTTCTCGGGACAGGGGGAACTATGGCTACACCTTC.

This chain links TRBV30 with TRBJ1-3; a possible D gene is TRBD1 (5 bases). The V end was cut by 2 bases, the J end by 0 bases, with 8 bases between. CDR3 size: 14 residues. Per germline, CDR1 GTSNPN and CDR2 SVGIG (reference sequence). The CDR3 is CAWSTGGSGNTIYF. The CDR3 nucleotides are TGTGCCTGGAGTACAGGCGGCTCTGGAAACACCATATATTTT.

CDR3 residues: CASSGSSGGREQFF. The CDR3, as DNA: TGTGCCAGCAGTGGAAGTAGCGGGGGTCGAGAGCAGTTCTTC. The rearrangement links TRBV6-4 to TRBJ2-1; 9 bases are shared with TRBD2. Losses at the gene ends were 4 bases for V and 10 bases for J; bases not matched to a gene: 8. This CDR3 contains 14 residues. CDR1 is MRHNA and CDR2 is SNTAGT in the germline V gene.